This T cell receptor beta chain was sequenced in a study of blood T cell repertoires in COVID-19. About the research overall: Acute-phase and convalescent COVID-19 samples originated in the United States, Italy and Spain.

In germline, CDR1 is MNHEY, CDR2 SVGAGI. This CDR3 has 13 amino acids. V lost 7 bases, J lost 5 bases, and 14 bases lay in between. The protocol was immunoSEQ multiplex PCR, while the TCRdb copy is restricted to in-frame clones and leaves out a portion. The sample has about 180,000 clones; 70% to 85% are singletons. This clone was counted a few times. The clonotype was recovered from a man aged 45-65 years who had recovered from COVID-19. The specimen sequenced was PBMCs or T cells enriched from blood (not recorded which). The chain joins TRBV6-5 to TRBJ2-5; D uncertain. CDR3: CASTLGSSETQYF. In nucleotides, the CDR3 is TGTGCCAGCACCTTGGGCAGTTCGGAGACCCAGTACTTC.